The 22 T cell receptor beta chains in this list originate from one sample, sequenced in a study of untreated major depressive disorder. The study's findings and limits: CD4+ T cells from depressed patients used TRBV05-01 (Vbeta 5.1) more often than controls.

These receptors are not linked to any known antigen. TCRdb's table, derived via immunoSEQ multiplex PCR, lists solely in-frame clones and lacks some. Among more than 25,000 clones listed, approximately 91% were seen once. Material: CD4+ T cells from PBMCs. The receptors stem from a woman in her twenties or thirties with major depressive disorder.

The chain joins TRBV4-2 to TRBJ2-7; D is unclear. The ends were cut back, 1 base at V and 3 bases at J, with 13 bases in the middle. CDR1 and CDR2 from the germline V gene are LGHNA and YNFKEQ. There are 15 residues in the CDR3. CDR3 in DNA: TGTGCCAGCAGCCAAGCGTTCAGGCAGAGCTACGAGCAGTACTTC. Protein: CASSQAFRQSYEQYF.

The V gene is TRBV28, the J gene TRBJ1-2; 8 nucleotides line up with TRBD1. The V and J ends lost 6 bases and 0 bases, in that order; junction bases with no gene match: 6. This CDR3 is 15 amino acids long. CDR1 is MDHEN and CDR2 is SYDVKM in the germline V gene. As DNA, the CDR3 is TGTGCCAGCAGGAGGCAACAGGGGGCTAACTATGGCTACACCTTC. Residues: CASRRQQGANYGYTF.

The gene calls are TRBV7-9 and TRBJ2-2, with D perhaps TRBD2 (6 bases). V lost 7 bases and J lost 2, with 14 bases in between. The CDR3 runs to 15 residues. Germline-derived CDR1 and CDR2 are SEHNR and FQNEAQ (reference sequence). The CDR3 here is CASTFGGTNTGELFF. CDR3 nucleotide sequence: TGTGCCAGCACCTTCGGGGGAACAAACACCGGGGAGCTGTTTTTT.

This CDR3 reads CASSPSPKTGIYPSGANVLTF. CDR3 DNA sequence: TGTGCCAGCAGCCCTTCACCCAAGACAGGGATCTACCCTTCTGGGGCCAACGTCCTGACTTTC. The chain is built from TRBV7-6 and TRBJ2-6, with TRBD1 matching 7 bases. J gave up 1 base and V 5 bases, and 20 bases lay outside the gene matches. Germline V lookup: CDR1 SGHVS, CDR2 FNYEAQ. The CDR3 extends over 21 amino acids. Variable domain in full (rest from reference TRBV7-6 and TRBJ2-6): GAGVSQSPRYKVTKRGQDVALRCDPISGHVSLYWYRQALGQGPEFLTYFNYEAQQDKSGLPNDRFSAERPEGSISTLTIQRTEQRDSAMYRCASSPSPKTGIYPSGANVLTFGAGSRLTVL.

The chain has TRBV7-3 and TRBJ1-5; 7 positions match TRBD1. Germline CDR1 reads SGHTA; CDR2 reads FQGTGA. CDR3 length equals 17 residues. Trimming took 7 bases from V and 0 from J; bases not matched to a gene: 12. The CDR3 DNA reads TGTGCCAGCACCTTTCCGGGGGACAGTTATAGCAATCAGCCCCAGCATTTT. Protein: CASTFPGDSYSNQPQHF.

The chain employs TRBV4-1 and TRBJ2-7; D possibly corresponds to TRBD1 (6 bases). The germline V gene has CDR1 MGHRA and CDR2 YSYEKL. V dropped 5 bases and J dropped 2 bases, with 19 bases sitting between them. The CDR3 is made up of 16 amino acids. Here the CDR3 reads CASSSSLSRGTYEQYF. The CDR3, as DNA: TGCGCCAGCAGCTCAAGCCTATCCAGGGGAACCTACGAGCAGTACTTC.

V and J are TRBV7-8 and TRBJ1-4, with D unclear. Germline V gene data show CDR1 as SGHVS and CDR2 as FQNEAQ. This CDR3 spans 13 amino acids. Trimming took off 1 base at V and 7 bases at J, with 7 bases between the two ends. CDR3 DNA: TGTGCCAGCAGCTTAGGGGCAGTTGAAAAACTGTTTTTT. Residues: CASSLGAVEKLFF.

The rearrangement links TRBV2 to TRBJ1-1; the D is unclear. Germline CDR1 and CDR2: SNHLY and FYNNEI. V lost 3 bases, J lost 4 bases, and 9 bases lay in between. The CDR3 loop spans 13 amino acids. CDR3 DNA sequence: TGTGCCAGCAGTGACTATGCTGCCACTGAAGCTTTCTTT. Encoded protein: CASSDYAATEAFF.

The CDR3 protein is CASGGQGAYSPLHF. In nucleotides, the CDR3 is TGTGCCAGCGGAGGACAGGGGGCATATTCACCCCTCCACTTT. The chain recombines TRBV9 with TRBJ1-6; 11 nucleotides align to TRBD1. V shed 7 bases, J shed 8 bases, and the junction held 5 bases outside the gene matches. The germline CDR1 and CDR2 sequences are SGDLS and YYNGEE. CDR3 length: 14 amino acids.

The chain couples TRBV1 to TRBJ2-3; TRBD2 reflects the table's D call only, with no check against the DNA. TRBV1 is assigned pseudogene status. This CDR3 region has 19 residues. The DNA of the CDR3 is TGCACCAGCAGCCCAGCAACGAGGGTGCGGGAGGGAAACACAGATACGCAGTATTTT. Protein sequence: CTSSPATRVREGNTDTQYF.

The chain combines TRBV14 with TRBJ1-1; 9 bases are shared with TRBD1. Trimming took 4 bases from V and 4 from J; bases not matched to a gene: 4. This CDR3 contains 14 residues. Per the germline V gene, CDR1 is SGHDN and CDR2 is FVKESK. This CDR3 reads CASSRTGVLTEAFF. The DNA of the CDR3 is TGTGCCAGCAGCCGGACAGGGGTTCTCACTGAAGCTTTCTTT.

The chain couples TRBV2 to TRBJ1-1; D is undetermined. V was trimmed by 7 bases and J by 0 bases, leaving 15 bases between them. The CDR3 is 15 residues long. Germline V gene sequence: CDR1 SNHLY, CDR2 FYNNEI. Written as DNA, the CDR3 is TGTGCCAGCACCGTTCTTCAGATTTTGAACACTGAAGCTTTCTTT. This sequence encodes CASTVLQILNTEAFF.

This clone has only a few counts. CDR3 in amino acids: CASSPPVTEKETQYF. CDR3 nucleotide sequence: TGTGCCAGCTCACCACCGGTGACAGAAAAGGAGACCCAGTACTTC. The chain uses TRBV18 and TRBJ2-5, with D possibly matching TRBD1 (5 bases). The CDR3 runs 15 residues. V gave up 0 bases and J gave up 5 bases, with 13 bases separating them. Germline V lookup: CDR1 KGHSH, CDR2 LQKENI.

The genes are TRBV18 and TRBJ2-3; D possibly corresponds to TRBD2 (6 bases). CDR1 is KGHSH and CDR2 is LQKENI in the germline V gene. The V end was cut by 3 bases, the J end by 5 bases, with 12 bases between. The CDR3 runs 14 residues. The CDR3 region has the DNA TGTGCCAGCTCACCTAGCGGAGGGGAAGATACGCAGTATTTT. As protein: CASSPSGGEDTQYF. Filled out from reference TRBV18 and TRBJ2-3, the complete variable domain reads NAGVMQNPRHLVRRRGQEARLRCSPMKGHSHVYWYRQLPEEGLKFMVYLQKENIIDESGMPKERFSAEFPKEGPSILRIQQVVRGDSAAYFCASSPSGGEDTQYFGPGTRLTVL.

This rearrangement joins TRBV18 to TRBJ1-1; the D gene is possibly TRBD1 (5 bases). V lost 3 bases and J 5 bases, leaving 10 bases between the germline ends. There are 13 residues in the CDR3. Germline CDR1 reads KGHSH; CDR2 reads LQKENI. CDR3 in DNA: TGTGCCAGCTCACCGGGGGTGTTGACTGAAGCTTTCTTT. Its translation: CASSPGVLTEAFF.

Only one count was recorded for this clone. The gene calls are TRBV11-2 and TRBJ2-7; perhaps TRBD1 as D (6 bases). The V and J ends lost 4 bases and 3 bases respectively, with 10 bases between them. This CDR3 spans 13 amino acids. From germline, CDR1 is SGHAT and CDR2 FQNNGV. The CDR3 bases are TGTGCCAGCAGCTCAGGGGTTGGCTACGAGCAGTACTTC. It yields the protein CASSSGVGYEQYF.

This clone was recorded a few times. CDR3 sequence reads: CASRLPRLPKDYGYTF. For the CDR3, the DNA is TGTGCCAGCCGCTTACCCCGTTTGCCAAAGGACTATGGCTACACCTTC. V is TRBV19 and J is TRBJ1-2, with unresolved D. The CDR3 is 16 residues long. Germline V CDR1 and CDR2: LNHDA, SQIVND (reference sequence). Trimming cost V 9 bases and J 3 bases, with 23 bases left between them. The full variable domain, completed using reference TRBV19 and TRBJ1-2, is DGGITQSPKYLFRKEGQNVTLSCEQNLNHDAMYWYRQDPGQGLRLIYYSQIVNDFQKGDIAEGYSVSREKKESFPLTVTSAQKNPTAFYLCASRLPRLPKDYGYTFGSGTRLTVV.

The gene calls are TRBV5-6 and TRBJ2-3; 11 nucleotides align to TRBD2. This CDR3 is built from 16 residues. The V gene end was trimmed by 4 bases and the J gene end by 10 bases; junction bases not matched to a gene: 14. From germline, CDR1 is SGHDT and CDR2 YYEEEE. This CDR3 is CASSRRRLAGLGAQYF. The CDR3 nucleotides are TGTGCCAGCAGCCGGAGAAGACTAGCGGGATTAGGAGCGCAGTATTTT.

This chain joins TRBV5-6 and TRBJ2-7; tentative D call: TRBD1 (5 bases). The CDR3 has 13 amino acids. The V gene lost 2 bases and the J gene lost 1 base, with 7 bases spanning the gap. The V gene's germline CDR1 is SGHDT and CDR2 YYEEEE. The CDR3 protein is CASSFRGSYEQYF. The DNA of the CDR3 is TGTGCCAGCAGCTTTAGGGGATCCTACGAGCAGTACTTC. The full variable domain, completed using reference TRBV5-6 and TRBJ2-7, is DAGVTQSPTHLIKTRGQQVTLRCSPKSGHDTVSWYQQALGQGPQFIFQYYEEEERQRGNFPDRFSGHQFPNYSSELNVNALLLGDSALYLCASSFRGSYEQYFGPGTRLTVT.

This clone was counted once. The rearrangement joins TRBV13 to TRBJ2-3; 7 bases line up with TRBD2. Trimming took 2 bases from V and 0 from J; bases not matched to a gene: 2. The CDR3 spans 15 residues. Germline CDR1 reads PRHDT; CDR2 reads FYEKMQ (reference sequence). CDR3 loop: CASSLSSGSTDTQYF. The DNA of the CDR3 is TGTGCCAGCAGCTTATCTAGCGGAAGCACAGATACGCAGTATTTT.

The genes are TRBV11-2 and TRBJ2-1; 13 nucleotides align to TRBD2. With 6 bases clipped from V and 8 bases from J, the junction kept 7 bases outside the gene matches. Germline CDR1 SGHAT, CDR2 FQNNGV. This CDR3 contains 15 residues. This chain's CDR3 is CASRQTSGRRDEQFF. The CDR3 DNA sequence: TGTGCCAGCAGACAGACTAGCGGGAGGCGAGATGAGCAGTTCTTC.

As DNA, the CDR3 is TGTGCCAGCAGTCCAGGATTCGGGACAGAGTACTTC. Protein: CASSPGFGTEYF. The chain employs TRBV28 and TRBJ2-7; TRBD1 matches 7 bases. Germline V gene sequence: CDR1 MDHEN, CDR2 SYDVKM. Unmatched junction bases numbered 9, after V lost 5 bases and J lost 11 bases. The CDR3 has 12 amino acids.